The 30 T cell receptor beta chains presented below share a single source sample, sequenced in a study of T-cell memory formation after mild COVID-19 (dated by TCRdb to the early 2020s). Libraries came from 5' RACE. Reads for this sample came from an Illumina NovaSeq 6000. TCRdb took the public reads, trimmed them with fastp at Q25, ran MiXCR for clone calling and kept in-frame beta chains. Merged by CDR3 protein, the rows form single entries marked with the most common genes and DNA. The sample table shows over 120,000 distinct CDR3 sequences, and 25% are seen once. The ten largest clonotypes hold roughly a quarter of the sample. The sample comprised PBMCs or a T cell subset sorted from them (not recorded which). These receptors originate from an adult woman who had mild COVID-19 (a few samples of this study predate the infection). The sample titles of this study are shuffled in the database, so cell type and time point are left out; the donor was told from shared clones.

This sequence joins TRBV11-2 and TRBJ2-3; TRBD2 matches 9 bases. The CDR3 covers 15 residues. The germline CDR1 and CDR2 sequences are SGHAT and FQNNGV. Germline trimming cut 2 bases from V and 2 bases from J; bases unmatched to any gene: 2. The CDR3 reads CASSLLGLATDTQYF. In DNA form, the CDR3 reads TGTGCCAGCAGCTTACTGGGACTAGCCACAGATACGCAGTATTTT.

This clonotype was observed a handful of times. The chain recombines TRBV4-1 with TRBJ2-5; 9 bases are a match to TRBD2. CDR1 and CDR2 (germline): MGHRA, YSYEKL. The trim removed 5 bases at V and 2 bases at J, leaving 9 bases unmatched. This CDR3 region has 16 residues. DNA for the CDR3: TGCGCCAGCAGCAAAGGACAGCGGGGGGAGCAAGAGACCCAGTACTTC. It yields the protein CASSKGQRGEQETQYF.

This clonotype has a handful of counts. The rearrangement uses TRBV9 and TRBJ2-1; D may be TRBD2 (6 bases). V gave up 5 bases and J gave up 0 bases, with 9 bases separating them. From germline, CDR1 is SGDLS and CDR2 YYNGEE. The CDR3 contains 14 residues. CDR3 sequence reads: CASSRGSSYNEQFF. The DNA of the CDR3 is TGTGCCAGCAGTCGGGGGTCCTCCTACAATGAGCAGTTCTTC. Full variable domain (rest looked up from reference TRBV9 and TRBJ2-1): DSGVTQTPKHLITATGQRVTLRCSPRSGDLSVYWYQQSLDQGLQFLIQYYNGEERAKGNILERFSAQQFPDLHSELNLSSLELGDSALYFCASSRGSSYNEQFFGPGTRLTVL.

This clonotype was picked up many times. The chain is built from TRBV5-6 and TRBJ2-7, with D unresolved. The CDR3 sequence is 15 residues long. The V gene's germline CDR1 is SGHDT and CDR2 YYEEEE. Trimming removed 0 bases from V and 2 bases from J, with 12 bases in between. The CDR3 coding sequence is TGTGCCAGCAGCTTGGGGGATCCACCGACCTACGAGCAGTACTTC. Amino acids: CASSLGDPPTYEQYF.

The CDR3 sequence: CASSPYARATEAFF. CDR3 DNA sequence: TGTGCCAGCAGCCCTTACGCCAGGGCCACTGAAGCTTTCTTT. The J gene is TRBJ1-1, the V gene TRBV5-5; TRBD1 might be the D (5 bases). Germline CDR1 is SGHKS and CDR2 is YYEKEE (reference sequence). This CDR3 has 14 amino acids. V lost 4 bases, J lost 4 bases, and 14 bases lay in between.

The V gene is TRBV19, the J gene TRBJ1-1; D not resolved. From germline, CDR1 is LNHDA and CDR2 SQIVND (reference sequence). Trimming removed 5 bases from V and 1 base from J, with 5 bases in between. This CDR3 is built from 12 residues. CDR3 DNA: TGTGCCAGTAGTCGGCAGAACACTGAAGCTTTCTTT. Its protein product is CASSRQNTEAFF.

V usage is TRBV10-3 and J usage is TRBJ1-5, with D possibly TRBD1 on 6 matching bases. The CDR3 has 14 amino acids. Deletions cut 3 bases from V and 2 bases from J, with 8 bases between. The V gene's germline CDR1 is ENHRY and CDR2 SYGVKD. The CDR3 loop reads CAISDRGGNQPQHF. The CDR3 nucleotides read TGTGCCATCAGTGACAGGGGAGGCAATCAGCCCCAGCATTTT.

In this sample, this clonotype turned up a few times. V usage is TRBV2 and J usage is TRBJ2-3; D remains ambiguous. Germline V gene lookup returns CDR1 SNHLY and CDR2 FYNNEI. V was trimmed by 4 bases and J by 3 bases, leaving 5 bases between them. This CDR3 region has 12 residues. The CDR3 coding sequence is TGTGCCAGCAGTGGGATGACAGATACGCAGTATTTT. Its protein product is CASSGMTDTQYF.

The chain carries TRBV2 and TRBJ1-2; possibly TRBD1 for D (6 bases). The V end lost 3 bases, the J end lost 4 bases, and 18 bases lay between the germline ends. The CDR3 sequence is 16 residues long. Germline V CDR1 and CDR2: SNHLY, FYNNEI. The CDR3 loop reads CASSDHLDRTSYGYTF. In nucleotides, the CDR3 is TGTGCCAGCAGTGACCATCTTGACAGGACGAGCTATGGCTACACCTTC.

V usage is TRBV29-1 and J usage is TRBJ2-7; D is unclear. The V and J ends lost 4 bases and 3 bases respectively, with 10 bases between them. This CDR3 has 12 amino acids. The germline gives CDR1 SQVTM, CDR2 ANQGSEA. CDR3 amino acids: CSVVGYGYEQYF. The CDR3 nucleotides read TGCAGCGTTGTAGGTTACGGCTACGAGCAGTACTTC.

The table lists this clonotype with many counts. V gene TRBV6-4 combines with J gene TRBJ2-1, with D tentatively TRBD2 (5 bases). V was trimmed by 0 bases and J by 7 bases, leaving 16 bases between them. This CDR3 has 16 residues. CDR1 and CDR2 (germline): MRHNA, SNTAGT. As DNA, the CDR3 is TGTGCCAGCAGTGACTCAGTGGGAGAAGGGCGGAATGAGCAGTTCTTC. Residues: CASSDSVGEGRNEQFF.

The rearrangement uses TRBV4-3 and TRBJ1-1; D unresolved. CDR1 is LGHNA, CDR2 YSLEER, per germline. The CDR3 sequence is 15 residues long. The V end was cut by 0 bases, the J end by 3 bases, with 11 bases between. CDR3 sequence: CASSQDDLSDTEAFF. The DNA of the CDR3 is TGCGCCAGCAGCCAAGATGACTTATCGGACACTGAAGCTTTCTTT.

This clonotype was detected a few times. The J gene is TRBJ1-2, the V gene TRBV4-1, with D uncertain. The germline V gene has CDR1 MGHRA and CDR2 YSYEKL. The CDR3 length is 14 residues. V was shortened by 2 bases and J by 3 bases, with 10 bases between the two germline ends. CDR3 protein: CASSQHMTHYGYTF. CDR3 in DNA: TGCGCCAGCAGCCAACATATGACCCACTATGGCTACACCTTC.

The chain carries TRBV29-1 and TRBJ1-1; weak D call: TRBD1 (6 bases). The CDR3 is 11 amino acids. Germline values: CDR1 SQVTM, CDR2 ANQGSEA. CDR3 sequence (DNA): TGCAGTGGAACAGGGAATCGCGGAGCTTTCTTT. Its translation: CSGTGNRGAFF. The full variable domain, its missing parts supplied by reference TRBV29-1 and TRBJ1-1, is SAVISQKPSRDICQRGTSLTIQCQVDSQVTMMFWYRQQPGQSLTLIATANQGSEATYESGFVIDKFPISRPNLTFSTLTVSNMSPEDSSIYLCSGTGNRGAFFGQGTRLTVV.

The CDR3 here is CASNWGGTSGINEQFF. The CDR3 DNA reads TGTGCCAGCAACTGGGGAGGGACTAGCGGGATCAATGAGCAGTTCTTC. The chain recombines TRBV6-2 or TRBV6-3 with TRBJ2-1, with TRBD2 matching 13 bases. V lost 7 bases and J lost 6; bases outside the gene matches: 9. This CDR3 is built from 16 residues. CDR1 and CDR2 from the germline V gene are MNHEY and SVGEGT.

In this sample, this clonotype turned up a few times. V and J are TRBV7-9 and TRBJ1-1; D unclear. The CDR3 contains 13 residues. Germline CDR1 SEHNR, CDR2 FQNEAQ (reference sequence). Between the trimmed V and J ends, which lost 5 bases and 5 bases, there was a span of 12 bases. CDR3 DNA sequence: TGTGCCAGCAGCGGTCTGCCTGGGACTGAAGCTTTCTTT. Translated: CASSGLPGTEAFF.

This clonotype was found a few times. V gene TRBV7-6 combines with J gene TRBJ2-7; possibly TRBD1 for D (6 bases). Trimming shortened V by 5 bases and J by 1 base, and 15 bases separated the two germline ends. Germline assignment: CDR1 SGHVS and CDR2 FNYEAQ. The CDR3 runs 15 residues. CDR3 DNA: TGTGCCAGCAGCCGTACGGACAGCGAGTCCTACGAGCAGTACTTC. Translation gives CASSRTDSESYEQYF.

In its sample, this clonotype was seen a few times. This chain joins TRBV6-5 and TRBJ2-3; D is perhaps TRBD1 (6 bases). Germline V gene lookup returns CDR1 MNHEY and CDR2 SVGAGI. This CDR3 is 14 amino acids long. Trimming shortened V by 4 bases and J by 5 bases, and 13 bases separated the two germline ends. CDR3 loop: CASSSLIGGDTQYF. The CDR3, as DNA: TGTGCCAGCAGTTCTCTAATAGGGGGAGATACGCAGTATTTT.

This clonotype was counted a few times. V is TRBV12-3 or TRBV12-4 and J is TRBJ1-3; D is ambiguous. The CDR3 length is 15 residues. Between the trimmed V and J ends, which lost 3 bases and 4 bases, there was a span of 13 bases. CDR3 sequence: CASSFGTPRGNTIYF. In DNA, the CDR3 is TGTGCCAGCAGTTTTGGAACCCCTCGGGGAAACACCATATATTTT.

This clonotype showed up just a few times. The chain links TRBV19 to TRBJ2-5, with D possibly called TRBD1 or TRBD2 (7 bases each). This CDR3 contains 13 residues. V lost 9 bases and J lost 2, with 13 bases in between. Germline CDR1 LNHDA, CDR2 SQIVND (reference sequence). For the CDR3, the DNA is TGTGCCAGCAGCAGGGGGGGGCAAGAGACCCAGTACTTC. The encoded protein is CASSRGGQETQYF. The full variable domain, with the rest looked up from reference TRBV19 and TRBJ2-5, is DGGITQSPKYLFRKEGQNVTLSCEQNLNHDAMYWYRQDPGQGLRLIYYSQIVNDFQKGDIAEGYSVSREKKESFPLTVTSAQKNPTAFYLCASSRGGQETQYFGPGTRLLVL.

This clonotype was detected only a few times. Here the CDR3 DNA reads TGTGCCAGCAGCTCCCAAAAACCGGGACAGGGATACAATGAGCAGTTCTTC. As protein: CASSSQKPGQGYNEQFF. The chain has TRBV7-9 and TRBJ2-1; 9 bases agree with TRBD1. The CDR3 has 17 residues. Germline CDR1 and CDR2: SEHNR and FQNEAQ (reference sequence). The V gene end was trimmed by 4 bases and the J gene end by 4 bases; junction bases not matched to a gene: 11.

This clonotype was detected many times. The J gene is TRBJ1-5, the V gene TRBV20-1; 10 bases align to TRBD1. Trimming at V came to 2 bases and at J to 7 bases, leaving 5 bases not matched to a gene. The CDR3 covers 14 residues. Per the germline V gene, CDR1 is DFQATT and CDR2 is SNEGSKA (reference sequence). The CDR3 is CSARSGQGLQPQHF. The CDR3 bases are TGCAGTGCTAGATCGGGACAGGGGTTGCAGCCCCAGCATTTT.

This clonotype was seen once. The chain links TRBV2 to TRBJ2-7; TRBD1 is a possible D gene (6 bases). This CDR3 spans 13 amino acids. Germline V lookup: CDR1 SNHLY, CDR2 FYNNEI. Deletions cut 7 bases from V and 4 bases from J, with 14 bases between. Here the CDR3 reads CASMPGQSYEQYF. DNA for the CDR3: TGTGCCAGCATGCCGGGACAATCATACGAGCAGTACTTC.

This clonotype was detected only a few times. The CDR3 spells CASSPLGGGYYNEQFF. In DNA form, the CDR3 reads TGTGCCAGCAGTCCCCTCGGAGGGGGCTATTACAATGAGCAGTTCTTC. V is TRBV6-5 and J is TRBJ2-1, with D tentatively TRBD1 (7 bases). This CDR3 has 16 residues. Trimming left V 5 bases short and J 4 bases short, with 18 bases between. Germline V CDR1 and CDR2: MNHEY, SVGAGI.

This clonotype was observed a few times. The chain's CDR3 is CASSDRAGGSYEQYF. Written as DNA, the CDR3 is TGTGCCAGCAGTGACAGGGCGGGAGGGTCCTACGAGCAGTACTTC. The chain carries TRBV6-4 and TRBJ2-7, with TRBD2 matching over 9 bases. Unmatched junction bases numbered 3, after V lost 2 bases and J lost 1 base. This CDR3 is 15 amino acids long. Germline V gene lookup returns CDR1 MRHNA and CDR2 SNTAGT.

This clonotype was counted a few times. This chain connects TRBV29-1 to TRBJ2-5, with TRBD2 matching 13 bases. The CDR3 consists of 18 residues. The germline V gene encodes CDR1 SQVTM and CDR2 ANQGSEA. V shed 7 bases, J shed 1 base, and the junction held 15 bases outside the gene matches. The CDR3 here is CSATGLAGPEPIQETQYF. CDR3 bases: TGCAGCGCGACGGGACTAGCGGGACCCGAGCCCATCCAAGAGACCCAGTACTTC.

The count of this clonotype is one. The gene calls are TRBV9 and TRBJ1-6; 9 bases agree with TRBD1. CDR3 size: 17 residues. The ends lost 4 bases at V and 6 bases at J; junction bases unmatched: 11. Germline V CDR1 and CDR2: SGDLS, YYNGEE. The CDR3 loop is CASSLRDRAYLNSPLHF. CDR3 sequence (DNA): TGTGCCAGCAGCCTCCGGGACAGGGCTTACCTTAATTCACCCCTCCACTTT. Looking up the rest from reference TRBV9 and TRBJ1-6 gives the full variable domain: DSGVTQTPKHLITATGQRVTLRCSPRSGDLSVYWYQQSLDQGLQFLIQYYNGEERAKGNILERFSAQQFPDLHSELNLSSLELGDSALYFCASSLRDRAYLNSPLHFGNGTRLTVT.

This clonotype was counted only a few times. The chain uses TRBV4-1 and TRBJ2-7; 8 bases agree with TRBD1. Trimming cost V 0 bases and J 2 bases; bases outside gene matches: 6. From germline, CDR1 is MGHRA and CDR2 YSYEKL. This CDR3 spans 16 amino acids. The CDR3 DNA follows: TGCGCCAGCAGCCAAGAACAGGGGGTTAATCCCTACGAGCAGTACTTC. This translates into CASSQEQGVNPYEQYF.

CDR3 DNA sequence: TGTGCCAGCAGCTTAACACGGGGGGCCGAGCAGTACTTC. Protein sequence: CASSLTRGAEQYF. The chain couples TRBV5-5 to TRBJ2-7, with D possibly matching TRBD2 (7 bases). Trimming took off 2 bases at V and 6 bases at J, with 12 bases between the two ends. The germline CDR1 and CDR2 sequences are SGHKS and YYEKEE (reference sequence). The CDR3 sequence is 13 residues long.

V gene TRBV9 combines with J gene TRBJ1-4; D unclear. V lost 0 bases and J lost 8, with 8 bases in between. The length of the CDR3 is 13 residues. Germline V gene lookup returns CDR1 SGDLS and CDR2 YYNGEE. The CDR3 nucleotides are TGTGCCAGCAGCGTAGGCGGGGAAGAAAAACTGTTTTTT. It translates to CASSVGGEEKLFF.